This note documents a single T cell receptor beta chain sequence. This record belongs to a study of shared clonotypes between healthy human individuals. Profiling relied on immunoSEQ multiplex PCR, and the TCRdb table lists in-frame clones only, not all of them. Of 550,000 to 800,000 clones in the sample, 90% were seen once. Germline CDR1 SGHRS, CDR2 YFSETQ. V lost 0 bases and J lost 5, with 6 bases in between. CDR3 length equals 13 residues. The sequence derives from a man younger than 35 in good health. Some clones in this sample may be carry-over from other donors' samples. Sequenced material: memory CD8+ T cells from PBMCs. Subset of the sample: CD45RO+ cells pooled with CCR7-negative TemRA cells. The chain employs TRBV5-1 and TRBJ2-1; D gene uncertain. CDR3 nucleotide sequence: TGCGCCAGCAGCTTGGTCAGAGACAATGAGCAGTTCTTC. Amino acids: CASSLVRDNEQFF. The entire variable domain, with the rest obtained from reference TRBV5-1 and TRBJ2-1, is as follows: KAGVTQTPRYLIKTRGQQVTLSCSPISGHRSVSWYQQTPGQGLQFLFEYFSETQRNKGNFPGRFSGRQFSNSRSEMNVSTLELGDSALYLCASSLVRDNEQFFGPGTRLTVL.